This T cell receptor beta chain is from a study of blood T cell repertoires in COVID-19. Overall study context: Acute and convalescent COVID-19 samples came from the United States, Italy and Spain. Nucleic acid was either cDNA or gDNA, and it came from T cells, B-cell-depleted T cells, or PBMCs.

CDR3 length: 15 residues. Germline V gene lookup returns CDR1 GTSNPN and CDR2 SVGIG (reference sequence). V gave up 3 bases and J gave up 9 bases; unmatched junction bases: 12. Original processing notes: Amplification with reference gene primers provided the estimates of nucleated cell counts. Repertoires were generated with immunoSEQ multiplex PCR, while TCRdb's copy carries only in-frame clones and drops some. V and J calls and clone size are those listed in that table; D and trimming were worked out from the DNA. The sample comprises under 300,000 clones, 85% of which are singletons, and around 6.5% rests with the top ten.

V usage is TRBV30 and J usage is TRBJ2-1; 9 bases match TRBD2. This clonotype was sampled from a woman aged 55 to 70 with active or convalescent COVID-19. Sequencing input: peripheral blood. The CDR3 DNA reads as TGTGCCTGGAGACGACTAGCGGAACCAGCTGGTGAGCAGTTCTTC. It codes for CAWRRLAEPAGEQFF.